This TCR beta chain appears in the sequencing data of a study of cytomegalovirus exposure and HLA in healthy donors. On this clone itself: The antigen remains undetermined.

Amplification used 60 Vbeta primers and 13 Jbeta primers. The table came from immunoSEQ multiplex PCR; TCRdb's copy has only in-frame clones and leaves some out. The sample lists 150,000 to 200,000 clones, roughly 74% seen once, with over 12% in the top ten. Germline-derived CDR1 and CDR2 are LNHNV and YYDKDF (reference sequence). The CDR3 has 15 residues. After removal of 3 bases from V and 9 bases from J, the junction contained 12 bases not matched to a gene. Findings of the study overall: Within an earlier analysis, most TCR beta V segments proved productive either about 87% or about 30% of the time.

This receptor was taken from a woman between 25 and 40 years old in good health and CMV-seropositive. Specimen: PBMCs. The chain couples TRBV15 to TRBJ1-2, with 8 bases lining up with TRBD1. Here the CDR3 DNA reads TGTGCCACCAGCAGGGACAGGGCTGCCTGGAGGAGCTACACCTTC. Translating gives CATSRDRAAWRSYTF.